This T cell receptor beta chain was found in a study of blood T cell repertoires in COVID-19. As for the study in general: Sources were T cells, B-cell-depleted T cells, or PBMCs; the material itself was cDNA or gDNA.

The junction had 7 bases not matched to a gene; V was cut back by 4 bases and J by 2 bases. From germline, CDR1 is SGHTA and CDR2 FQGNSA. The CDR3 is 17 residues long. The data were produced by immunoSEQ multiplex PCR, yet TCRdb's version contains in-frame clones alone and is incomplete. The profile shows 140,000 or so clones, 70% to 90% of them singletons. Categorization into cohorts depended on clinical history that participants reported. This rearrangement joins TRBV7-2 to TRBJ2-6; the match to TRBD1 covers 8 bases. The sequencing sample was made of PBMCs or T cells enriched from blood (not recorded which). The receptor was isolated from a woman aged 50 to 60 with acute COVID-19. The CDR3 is CASSYQGATAGANVLTF. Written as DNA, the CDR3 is TGTGCCAGCAGCTATCAGGGGGCTACTGCTGGGGCCAACGTCCTGACTTTC.